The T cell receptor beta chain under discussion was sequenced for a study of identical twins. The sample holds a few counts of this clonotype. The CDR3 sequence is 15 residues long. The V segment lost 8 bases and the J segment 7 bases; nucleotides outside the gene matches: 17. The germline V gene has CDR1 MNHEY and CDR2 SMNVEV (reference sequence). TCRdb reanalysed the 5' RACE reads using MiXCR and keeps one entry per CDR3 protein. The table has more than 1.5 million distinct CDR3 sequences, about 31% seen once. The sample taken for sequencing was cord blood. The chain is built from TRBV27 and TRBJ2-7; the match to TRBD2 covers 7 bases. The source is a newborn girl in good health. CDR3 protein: CASRRLAGSRLEQYF. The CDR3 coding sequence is TGTGCCAGCCGAAGACTAGCAGGATCAAGACTGGAGCAGTACTTC.